This T cell receptor beta chain was documented in a study of molecular identifiers for immune sequencing clone quantification. The CDR3 length is 15 residues. Germline loops: CDR1 MGHRA, CDR2 YSYEKL. Whole-study results and caveats: Jurkat TCR RNA spiked in from one cell reportedly remained identifiable amid about a million naive cells.

Regarding this clonotype: Its antigen is as yet unknown. This may be a read error, as it is one base from a much larger clone.

Previously described methods and listed TCR primers were used for bulk TCR libraries. MiXCR, run by TCRdb on the PCR reads, gives a single entry per CDR3 protein. Seen here are fewer than 350,000 distinct CDR3 sequences, over 20% observed once, and the top ten hold approximately 0.84%. Sequenced input: naive CD8+ T cells from blood, with Jurkat cell RNA spiked in. Subset meaning: FACS-sorted CD8+CD4-CCR7+CD45RA+ naive T cells. The chain combines TRBV4-1 with TRBJ1-6; D is unresolved. This clonotype originated in a human donor in good health. Some libraries in this study had Jurkat cell RNA spiked in. This chain's CDR3 is CAISQDFQRYSPLHF. Here the CDR3 DNA reads TGCGCCATCAGCCAAGATTTCCAAAGGTACTCACCCCTCCACTTT.